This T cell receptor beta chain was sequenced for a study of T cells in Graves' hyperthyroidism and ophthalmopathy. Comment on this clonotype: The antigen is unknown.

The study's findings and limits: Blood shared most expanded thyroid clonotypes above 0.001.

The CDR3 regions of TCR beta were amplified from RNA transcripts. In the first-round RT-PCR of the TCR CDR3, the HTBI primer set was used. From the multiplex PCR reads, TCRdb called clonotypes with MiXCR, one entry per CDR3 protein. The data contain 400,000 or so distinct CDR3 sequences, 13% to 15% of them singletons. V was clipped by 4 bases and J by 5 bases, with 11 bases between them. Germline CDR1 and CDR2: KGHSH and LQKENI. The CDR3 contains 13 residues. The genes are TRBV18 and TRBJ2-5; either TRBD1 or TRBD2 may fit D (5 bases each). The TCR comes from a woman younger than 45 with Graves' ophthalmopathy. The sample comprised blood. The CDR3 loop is CASSRSRDETQYF. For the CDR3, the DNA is TGTGCCAGCTCACGGAGCCGGGACGAGACCCAGTACTTC.